A selection of T cell receptor beta chains follows, all from one sample in a study of blood T cell repertoires in COVID-19. Sequenced by immunoSEQ multiplex PCR; TCRdb stores in-frame clones only, minus some. The table includes 250,000 to 350,000 clones, around 87% detected once. What was sequenced was PBMCs or T cells enriched from blood (not recorded which). Every receptor here comes from a woman aged 25 to 39 who had recovered from COVID-19. CDR3s include the opening cysteine and the closing phenylalanine or tryptophan. Fields, in order: clone size, D gene, V gene, J gene, CDR3 protein, CDR3 DNA. D genes are given only for firm matches. Clone size is shown for a subset of rows, as once, few, many or a class of expanded clone.

abundance: NA; d_gene: NA; v_gene: TRBV6-5; j_gene: TRBJ1-1; CDR3aa: CASSLPSPSSEAFF; CDR3nt: TGTGCCAGCAGCTTACCCTCCCCTTCCAGTGAAGCTTTCTTT
abundance: NA; d_gene: NA; v_gene: TRBV5-5; j_gene: TRBJ1-5; CDR3aa: CASSLIQGTGNQPQHF; CDR3nt: TGTGCCAGCAGCCTTATACAGGGTACGGGCAATCAGCCCCAGCATTTT
abundance: NA; d_gene: NA; v_gene: TRBV5-1; j_gene: TRBJ1-2; CDR3aa: CASSLAGGDGYTF; CDR3nt: TGCGCCAGCAGCTTGGCCGGGGGTGACGGCTACACCTTC
abundance: NA; d_gene: NA; v_gene: TRBV6-5; j_gene: TRBJ1-4; CDR3aa: CASNMGLYNEKLFF; CDR3nt: TGTGCCTCTAACATGGGGCTTTATAATGAAAAACTGTTTTTT
abundance: NA; d_gene: NA; v_gene: TRBV7-9; j_gene: TRBJ1-1; CDR3aa: CASSFGTRGSNTEAFF; CDR3nt: TGTGCCAGCAGCTTCGGGACAAGGGGTTCTAACACTGAAGCTTTCTTT
abundance: NA; d_gene: NA; v_gene: TRBV30; j_gene: TRBJ2-7; CDR3aa: CAWSRRGHLYEQYF; CDR3nt: TGTGCCTGGAGTAGACGGGGACACCTCTACGAGCAGTACTTC
abundance: NA; d_gene: TRBD2; v_gene: TRBV5-4; j_gene: TRBJ2-7; CDR3aa: CASTNLTGGNFGEQYF; CDR3nt: TGTGCCAGCACCAATCTCACGGGGGGGAACTTTGGAGAGCAGTACTTC
abundance: NA; d_gene: NA; v_gene: TRBV9; j_gene: TRBJ2-6; CDR3aa: CASSVGPGSGANVLTF; CDR3nt: TGTGCCAGCAGCGTAGGGCCGGGCTCTGGGGCCAACGTCCTGACTTTC
abundance: NA; d_gene: TRBD2; v_gene: TRBV25-1; j_gene: TRBJ2-7; CDR3aa: CASSPPGLADYEQYF; CDR3nt: TGTGCCAGCAGCCCGCCGGGACTAGCAGACTACGAGCAGTACTTC
abundance: NA; d_gene: TRBD2; v_gene: TRBV6-5; j_gene: TRBJ2-7; CDR3aa: CASRPGGGEGNEQYF; CDR3nt: TGTGCCAGCAGACCCGGGGGAGGGGAGGGCAACGAGCAGTACTTC
abundance: NA; d_gene: TRBD1; v_gene: TRBV29-1; j_gene: TRBJ1-1; CDR3aa: CSAGTAMNTEAFF; CDR3nt: TGCAGCGCTGGGACAGCTATGAACACTGAAGCTTTCTTT
abundance: NA; d_gene: TRBD1; v_gene: TRBV7-2; j_gene: TRBJ1-5; CDR3aa: CASSWGQGADQPQHF; CDR3nt: TGTGCCAGCAGCTGGGGACAGGGGGCAGATCAGCCCCAGCATTTT
abundance: NA; d_gene: TRBD1; v_gene: TRBV7-8; j_gene: TRBJ1-5; CDR3aa: CASSHAPDRVGNQPQHF; CDR3nt: TGTGCCAGCAGCCATGCCCCGGACAGGGTCGGCAATCAGCCCCAGCATTTT
abundance: NA; d_gene: TRBD1; v_gene: TRBV19; j_gene: TRBJ1-2; CDR3aa: CASSRQGAYGYTF; CDR3nt: TGTGCCAGTAGCCGACAGGGGGCCTATGGCTACACCTTC
abundance: NA; d_gene: NA; v_gene: TRBV7-8; j_gene: TRBJ1-5; CDR3aa: CASSLTWAENKPQHF; CDR3nt: TGTGCCAGCAGCTTAACCTGGGCAGAGAATAAGCCCCAGCATTTT
abundance: once; d_gene: TRBD1; v_gene: TRBV18; j_gene: TRBJ2-1; CDR3aa: CASSPTGGSYNEQFF; CDR3nt: TGTGCCAGCTCACCCACAGGGGGCTCCTACAATGAGCAGTTCTTC
abundance: NA; d_gene: TRBD1; v_gene: TRBV7-6; j_gene: TRBJ1-1; CDR3aa: CASSLAGGEPEAFF; CDR3nt: TGTGCCAGCAGCTTAGCAGGGGGCGAGCCTGAAGCTTTCTTT
abundance: NA; d_gene: TRBD1; v_gene: TRBV10-3; j_gene: TRBJ1-5; CDR3aa: CAISERAGGRGNQPQHF; CDR3nt: TGTGCCATCAGTGAAAGGGCAGGGGGACGTGGCAATCAGCCCCAGCATTTT
abundance: once; d_gene: TRBD1; v_gene: TRBV4-3; j_gene: TRBJ1-2; CDR3aa: CASSQRRQGAGGYTF; CDR3nt: TGCGCCAGCAGCCAACGGAGACAGGGGGCCGGAGGCTACACCTTC
abundance: NA; d_gene: TRBD2; v_gene: TRBV20-1; j_gene: TRBJ2-3; CDR3aa: CSASARTSGGWNTQYF; CDR3nt: TGCAGTGCTAGTGCCCGGACTAGCGGGGGGTGGAATACGCAGTATTTT
abundance: NA; d_gene: TRBD1; v_gene: TRBV7-2; j_gene: TRBJ2-2; CDR3aa: CASSPDRDYTGELFF; CDR3nt: TGTGCCAGCAGCCCGGACAGGGATTATACCGGGGAGCTGTTTTTT
abundance: NA; d_gene: NA; v_gene: TRBV15; j_gene: TRBJ1-2; CDR3aa: CATSRATRRDGYTF; CDR3nt: TGTGCCACCAGCAGAGCTACTCGCAGGGATGGCTACACCTTC
abundance: once; d_gene: TRBD1; v_gene: TRBV24-1; j_gene: TRBJ2-7; CDR3aa: CATSDTGTGAREQYF; CDR3nt: TGTGCCACCAGTGATACCGGGACAGGGGCCAGAGAGCAGTACTTC
abundance: NA; d_gene: TRBD2; v_gene: TRBV9; j_gene: TRBJ2-5; CDR3aa: CASSVQPLAGDKTQYF; CDR3nt: TGTGCCAGCAGCGTACAACCACTAGCGGGGGATAAGACCCAGTACTTC
abundance: NA; d_gene: TRBD1; v_gene: TRBV6-7; j_gene: TRBJ2-2; CDR3aa: CASSWDSPRELFF; CDR3nt: TGTGCCAGCAGTTGGGACAGTCCCCGGGAGCTGTTTTTT
abundance: NA; d_gene: NA; v_gene: TRBV11-2; j_gene: TRBJ2-1; CDR3aa: CASSSPGARRRNEQFF; CDR3nt: TGTGCCAGCAGCTCTCCCGGCGCCAGGCGACGTAATGAGCAGTTCTTC
abundance: NA; d_gene: NA; v_gene: TRBV10-3; j_gene: TRBJ1-2; CDR3aa: CAISDGSYGYTF; CDR3nt: TGTGCCATCAGTGACGGGAGCTATGGCTACACCTTC
abundance: NA; d_gene: TRBD1; v_gene: TRBV19; j_gene: TRBJ1-2; CDR3aa: CASSIGTGRNYGYTF; CDR3nt: TGTGCCAGTAGTATCGGGACAGGGCGAAACTATGGCTACACCTTC
abundance: NA; d_gene: TRBD1; v_gene: TRBV19; j_gene: TRBJ1-2; CDR3aa: CASSALDRGSSYYGYTF; CDR3nt: TGTGCCAGTAGTGCTTTAGACAGGGGGTCTTCGTATTATGGCTACACCTTC
abundance: NA; d_gene: TRBD1; v_gene: TRBV7-3; j_gene: TRBJ2-3; CDR3aa: CASSPLGQGGTDTQYF; CDR3nt: TGTGCCAGCAGCCCGTTAGGACAGGGTGGCACAGATACGCAGTATTTT
abundance: NA; d_gene: TRBD1; v_gene: TRBV28; j_gene: TRBJ1-6; CDR3aa: CASSFQGATSPLHF; CDR3nt: TGTGCCAGCAGTTTTCAGGGGGCGACTTCACCCCTCCACTTT
abundance: NA; d_gene: TRBD1; v_gene: TRBV5-1; j_gene: TRBJ2-1; CDR3aa: CASSLTGQGIREQFF; CDR3nt: TGCGCCAGCAGCTTGACGGGACAGGGGATAAGGGAGCAGTTCTTC
abundance: once; d_gene: TRBD1; v_gene: TRBV2; j_gene: TRBJ2-7; CDR3aa: CASRQTGEYEQYF; CDR3nt: TGTGCCAGCAGACAGACAGGGGAGTACGAGCAGTACTTC
abundance: NA; d_gene: NA; v_gene: TRBV5-6; j_gene: TRBJ2-7; CDR3aa: CASSLIGRYYEQYF; CDR3nt: TGTGCCAGCAGCTTGATTGGCAGATACTACGAGCAGTACTTC
abundance: NA; d_gene: NA; v_gene: TRBV27; j_gene: TRBJ1-2; CDR3aa: CASRGFGGNGYTF; CDR3nt: TGTGCCAGCAGGGGGTTCGGGGGAAATGGCTACACCTTC
abundance: NA; d_gene: NA; v_gene: TRBV7-2; j_gene: TRBJ2-7; CDR3aa: CASSTVVSSAYEQYF; CDR3nt: TGTGCCAGCAGCACCGTTGTAAGCAGCGCCTACGAGCAGTACTTC
abundance: NA; d_gene: NA; v_gene: TRBV5-5; j_gene: TRBJ1-5; CDR3aa: CASSPEDTIWNQPQHF; CDR3nt: TGTGCCAGCAGTCCAGAGGACACTATTTGGAATCAGCCCCAGCATTTT
abundance: NA; d_gene: TRBD1; v_gene: TRBV7-9; j_gene: TRBJ1-1; CDR3aa: CASTTYGQGMNTEAFF; CDR3nt: TGTGCCAGCACCACCTACGGACAGGGGATGAACACTGAAGCTTTCTTT
abundance: NA; d_gene: NA; v_gene: TRBV13; j_gene: TRBJ1-1; CDR3aa: CASNKGRAEVAFF; CDR3nt: TGTGCCAGCAATAAAGGGCGGGCGGAGGTGGCTTTCTTT
abundance: NA; d_gene: NA; v_gene: TRBV7-9; j_gene: TRBJ1-1; CDR3aa: CASSFVRGNTEAFF; CDR3nt: TGTGCCAGCAGCTTTGTTCGGGGGAACACTGAAGCTTTCTTT
abundance: NA; d_gene: TRBD1; v_gene: TRBV3-1/TRBV3-2; j_gene: TRBJ1-2; CDR3aa: CASGTGLYGYTF; CDR3nt: TGTGCCAGTGGGACAGGCCTCTATGGCTACACCTTC
abundance: NA; d_gene: NA; v_gene: TRBV6-5; j_gene: TRBJ2-7; CDR3aa: CASSMRSGGHYEQYF; CDR3nt: TGTGCCAGCAGCATGAGATCGGGGGGACACTACGAGCAGTACTTC
abundance: NA; d_gene: NA; v_gene: TRBV3-1/TRBV3-2; j_gene: TRBJ1-3; CDR3aa: CASSRGQSGNTIYF; CDR3nt: TGTGCCAGCAGCCGGGGGCAGAGTGGAAACACCATATATTTT
abundance: NA; d_gene: NA; v_gene: TRBV5-4; j_gene: TRBJ2-5; CDR3aa: CASSPPPPQETQYF; CDR3nt: TGTGCCAGCAGCCCCCCTCCCCCTCAAGAGACCCAGTACTTC
abundance: NA; d_gene: NA; v_gene: TRBV2; j_gene: TRBJ2-4; CDR3aa: CASSAGQGLFDIQYF; CDR3nt: TGTGCCAGCAGTGCGGGCCAGGGGTTATTCGACATTCAGTACTTC